A single T cell receptor beta chain is shown here with its context. The antigen is undetermined. The source of the sample is a study of shared clonotypes between healthy human individuals. Regarding the study as a whole: Limitation of the genetic and exposure-history diversity represented came from the few donors. Blood alone was sampled, and tissue repertoires likely differ. Estimated richness values were generally larger in naive subsets than in memory subsets. Lower generation probabilities were found for non-shared clonotypes than for those shared by all four donors.

Using immunoSEQ multiplex PCR, the repertoire was profiled, and TCRdb retains in-frame clones only, with some absent. The table lists about 960,000 clones, 76% of them singletons. The CDR3 is 13 amino acids. The V gene's germline CDR1 is MNHNY and CDR2 SVGAGI (reference sequence). Trimming stripped 7 bases from V and 9 bases from J, with 13 bases between. The material sequenced was memory CD4+ T cells sorted from blood. As to subset: CD45RA-negative fraction. The genes are TRBV6-6 and TRBJ1-6; D may be TRBD1 (6 bases). The sequence was collected from a man in his late teens or twenties in good health. The CDR3 DNA reads as TGTGCCAGCAACAGGGAAGGCGGTTCACCCCTCCACTTT. This gives the protein CASNREGGSPLHF.